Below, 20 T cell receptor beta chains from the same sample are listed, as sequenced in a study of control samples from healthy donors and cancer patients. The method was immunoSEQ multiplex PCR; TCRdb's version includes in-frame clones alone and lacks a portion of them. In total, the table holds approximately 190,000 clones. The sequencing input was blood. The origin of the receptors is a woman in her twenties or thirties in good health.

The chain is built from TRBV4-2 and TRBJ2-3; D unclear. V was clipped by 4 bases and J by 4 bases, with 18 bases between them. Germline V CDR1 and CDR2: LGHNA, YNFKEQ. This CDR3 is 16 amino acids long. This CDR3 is CASSPHSTSSSDTQYF. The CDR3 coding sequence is TGTGCCAGCAGCCCTCATAGTACCAGTAGTTCAGATACGCAGTATTTT.

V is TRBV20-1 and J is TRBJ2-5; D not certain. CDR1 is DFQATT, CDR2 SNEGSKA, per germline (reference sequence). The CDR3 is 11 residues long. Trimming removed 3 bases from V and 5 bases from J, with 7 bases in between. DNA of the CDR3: TGCAGTGCTAGGGGGATGGAGACCCAGTACTTC. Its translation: CSARGMETQYF.

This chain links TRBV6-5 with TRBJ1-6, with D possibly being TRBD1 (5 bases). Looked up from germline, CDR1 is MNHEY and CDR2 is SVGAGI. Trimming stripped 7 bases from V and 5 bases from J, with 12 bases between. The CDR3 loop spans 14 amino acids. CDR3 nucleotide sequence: TGTGCCAGCAAATGGGACGGGAATAATTCACCCCTCCACTTT. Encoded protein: CASKWDGNNSPLHF.

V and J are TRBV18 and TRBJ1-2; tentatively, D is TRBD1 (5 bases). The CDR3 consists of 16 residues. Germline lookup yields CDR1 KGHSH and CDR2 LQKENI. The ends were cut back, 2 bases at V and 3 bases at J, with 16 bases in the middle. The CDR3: CASSPNLEGGDYGYTF. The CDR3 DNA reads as TGTGCCAGCTCACCAAACCTGGAGGGAGGGGACTATGGCTACACCTTC.

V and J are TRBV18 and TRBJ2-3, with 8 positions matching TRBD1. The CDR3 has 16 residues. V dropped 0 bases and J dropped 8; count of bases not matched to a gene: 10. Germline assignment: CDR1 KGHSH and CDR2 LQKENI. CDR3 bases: TGTGCCAGCTCACCACCGGGACAGGTCGGGGTTGGTACGCAGTATTTT. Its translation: CASSPPGQVGVGTQYF.

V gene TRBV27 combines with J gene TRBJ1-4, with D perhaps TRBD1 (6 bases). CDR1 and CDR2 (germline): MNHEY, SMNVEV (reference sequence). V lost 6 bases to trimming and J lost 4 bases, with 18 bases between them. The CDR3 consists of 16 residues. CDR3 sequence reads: CASSPTPGQINEKLFF. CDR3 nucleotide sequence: TGTGCCAGCAGCCCTACCCCGGGACAAATTAATGAAAAACTGTTTTTT.

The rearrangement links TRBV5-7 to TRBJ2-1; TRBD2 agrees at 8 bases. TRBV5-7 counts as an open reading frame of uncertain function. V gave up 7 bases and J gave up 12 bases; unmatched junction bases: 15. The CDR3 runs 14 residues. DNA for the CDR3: TGTGCCAGCCCCCCAGGGAGCGGGAGCGAGGGGCAGTTCTTC. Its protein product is CASPPGSGSEGQFF.

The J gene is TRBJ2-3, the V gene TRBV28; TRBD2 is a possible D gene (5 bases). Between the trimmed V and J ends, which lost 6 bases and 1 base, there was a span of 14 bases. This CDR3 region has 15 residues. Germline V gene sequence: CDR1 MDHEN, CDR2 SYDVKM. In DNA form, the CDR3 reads TGTGCCAGCAGCGAGCGGTTTTCGGGCACAGATACGCAGTATTTT. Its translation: CASSERFSGTDTQYF.

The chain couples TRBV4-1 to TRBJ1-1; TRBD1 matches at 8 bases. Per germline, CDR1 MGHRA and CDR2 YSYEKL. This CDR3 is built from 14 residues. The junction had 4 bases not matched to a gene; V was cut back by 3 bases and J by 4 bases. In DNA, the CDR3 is TGCGCCAGCAGCCAGGGACAGGTGAGCACTGAAGCTTTCTTT. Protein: CASSQGQVSTEAFF.

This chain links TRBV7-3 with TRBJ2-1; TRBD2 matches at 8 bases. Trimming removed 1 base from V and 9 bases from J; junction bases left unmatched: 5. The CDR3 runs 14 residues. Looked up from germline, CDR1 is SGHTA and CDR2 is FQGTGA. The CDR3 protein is CASSLSRLAGEQFF. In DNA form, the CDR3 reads TGTGCCAGCAGCTTAAGTCGCCTAGCGGGTGAGCAGTTCTTC. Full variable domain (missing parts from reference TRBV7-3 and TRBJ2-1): GAGVSQTPSNKVTEKGKYVELRCDPISGHTALYWYRQSLGQGPEFLIYFQGTGAADDSGLPNDRFFAVRPEGSVSTLKIQRTERGDSAVYLCASSLSRLAGEQFFGPGTRLTVL.

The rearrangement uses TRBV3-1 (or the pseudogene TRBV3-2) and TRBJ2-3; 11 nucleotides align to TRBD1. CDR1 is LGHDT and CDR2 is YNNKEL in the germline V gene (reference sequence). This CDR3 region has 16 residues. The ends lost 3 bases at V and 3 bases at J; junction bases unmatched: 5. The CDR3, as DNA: TGTGCCAGCAGCCACAGGACAGGGGGCACTACAGATACGCAGTATTTT. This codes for CASSHRTGGTTDTQYF.

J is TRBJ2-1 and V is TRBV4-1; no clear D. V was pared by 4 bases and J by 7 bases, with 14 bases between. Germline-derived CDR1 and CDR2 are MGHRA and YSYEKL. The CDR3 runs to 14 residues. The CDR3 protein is CASSLAGPLNEQFF. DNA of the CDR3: TGCGCCAGCAGCCTAGCCGGGCCCCTTAATGAGCAGTTCTTC.

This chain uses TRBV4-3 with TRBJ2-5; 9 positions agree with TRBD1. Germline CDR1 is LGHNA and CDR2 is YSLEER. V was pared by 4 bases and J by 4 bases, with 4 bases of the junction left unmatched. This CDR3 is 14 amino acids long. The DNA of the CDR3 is TGCGCCAGCAGCCCAGACAGGGGGGTAGAGACCCAGTACTTC. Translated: CASSPDRGVETQYF.

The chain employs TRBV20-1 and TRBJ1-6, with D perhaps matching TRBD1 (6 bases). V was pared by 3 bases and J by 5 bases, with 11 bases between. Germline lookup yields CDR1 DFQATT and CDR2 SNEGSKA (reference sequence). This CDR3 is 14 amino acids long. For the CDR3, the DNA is TGCAGTGCTAGTGAGGACAGTCATAATTCACCCCTCCACTTT. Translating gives CSASEDSHNSPLHF.

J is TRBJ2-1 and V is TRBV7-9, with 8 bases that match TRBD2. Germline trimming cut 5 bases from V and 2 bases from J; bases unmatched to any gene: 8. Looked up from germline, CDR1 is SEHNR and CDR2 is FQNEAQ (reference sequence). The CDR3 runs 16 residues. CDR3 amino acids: CASSIRERGPYNEQFF. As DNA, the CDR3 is TGTGCCAGCAGCATACGAGAGCGGGGGCCCTACAATGAGCAGTTCTTC.

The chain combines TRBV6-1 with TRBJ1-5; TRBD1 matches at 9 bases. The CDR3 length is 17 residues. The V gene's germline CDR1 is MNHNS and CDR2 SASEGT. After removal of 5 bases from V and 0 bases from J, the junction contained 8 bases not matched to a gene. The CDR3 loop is CASSKGQGSNSNQPQHF. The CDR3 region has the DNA TGTGCCAGCAGTAAAGGACAGGGGTCCAATAGCAATCAGCCCCAGCATTTT.

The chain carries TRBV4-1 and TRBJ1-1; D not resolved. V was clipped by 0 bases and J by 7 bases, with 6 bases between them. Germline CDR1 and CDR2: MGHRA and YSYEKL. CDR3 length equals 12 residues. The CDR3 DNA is TGCGCCAGCAGCCAAGATCTCAGTGAAGCTTTCTTT. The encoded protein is CASSQDLSEAFF.

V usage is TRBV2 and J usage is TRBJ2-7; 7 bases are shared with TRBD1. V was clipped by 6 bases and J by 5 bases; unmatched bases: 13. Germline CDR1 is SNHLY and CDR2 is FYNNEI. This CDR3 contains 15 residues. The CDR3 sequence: CASSPFFTGANEQYF. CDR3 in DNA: TGTGCCAGCAGCCCCTTTTTTACAGGGGCAAACGAGCAGTACTTC. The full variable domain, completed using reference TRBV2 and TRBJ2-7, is EPEVTQTPSHQVTQMGQEVILRCVPISNHLYFYWYRQILGQKVEFLVSFYNNEISEKSEIFDDQFSVERPDGSNFTLKIRSTKLEDSAMYFCASSPFFTGANEQYFGPGTRLTVT.

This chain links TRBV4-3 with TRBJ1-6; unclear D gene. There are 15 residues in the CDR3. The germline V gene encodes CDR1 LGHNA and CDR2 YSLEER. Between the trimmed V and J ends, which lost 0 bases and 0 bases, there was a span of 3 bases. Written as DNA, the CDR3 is TGCGCCAGCAGCCAAGAATACTCCTATAATTCACCCCTCCACTTT. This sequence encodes CASSQEYSYNSPLHF.

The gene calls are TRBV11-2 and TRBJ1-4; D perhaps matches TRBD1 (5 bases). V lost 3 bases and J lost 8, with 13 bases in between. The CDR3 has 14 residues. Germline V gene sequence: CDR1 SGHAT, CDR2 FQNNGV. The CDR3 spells CASSFQGPGEKLFF. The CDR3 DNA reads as TGTGCCAGCAGCTTCCAGGGACCTGGAGAAAAACTGTTTTTT.